Relative to its sample, the clone carrying this TCR beta chain is medium-sized. Its target is unknown. V shed 8 bases and J 5 bases; nucleotides not matched to a gene: 1. This CDR3 has 12 residues. Germline-derived CDR1 and CDR2 are WSHSY and SAAADI. The data were obtained in a study of PD-1 blockade in mismatch repair-deficient tumors. Whole-study findings and limits: Tumor-resident clones, often undetectable pretreatment in blood, expanded then contracted after pembrolizumab.

PCR or immunohistochemistry showed mismatch repair deficiency in every enrolled patient. The TCR-sequenced patients were three responders to pembrolizumab. Clones were sequenced by immunoSEQ multiplex PCR, and TCRdb holds only the in-frame ones, with some missing. The profile shows more than 15,000 clones, 84% of them singletons. This TCR derives from an adult with mismatch repair-deficient cancer. This chain links TRBV10-2 with TRBJ2-3, with TRBD2 matching 10 bases. Sequencing used PBMCs, obtained before pembrolizumab treatment. The CDR3 spells CASLAGGDTQYF. The DNA of the CDR3 is TGCGCCAGCTTAGCGGGAGGAGATACGCAGTATTTT.